One sample yielded the 26 T cell receptor beta chains listed below, sequenced in a study of OX40 agonist ivuxolimab in advanced cancers. Data came from immunoSEQ multiplex PCR; TCRdb stores just in-frame clones and leaves some out. The sample records approximately 100,000 clones, 70% to 90% being singletons. The source was CD4+ or CD8+ T cells sorted from blood, collected in a trial of the OX40 agonist ivuxolimab. These receptor sequences come from an adult with an advanced solid tumor such as melanoma, head and neck, liver or kidney cancer.

This clone was seen many times. The chain employs TRBV7-9 and TRBJ1-2, with 7 nucleotides matching TRBD1. The ends lost 4 bases at V and 0 bases at J; junction bases unmatched: 8. The CDR3 is 16 residues long. Germline V CDR1 and CDR2: SEHNR, FQNEAQ (reference sequence). CDR3 sequence: CASSSSDRTSNYGYTF. The CDR3 bases are TGTGCCAGCAGCTCCTCGGACAGGACCTCTAACTATGGCTACACCTTC.

This clone was found a few times. The genes are TRBV7-9 and TRBJ2-1, with D maybe TRBD2 (6 bases). CDR1 is SEHNR, CDR2 FQNEAQ, per germline (reference sequence). Trimming took off 1 base at V and 14 bases at J, with 12 bases between the two ends. The CDR3 is 12 amino acids. CDR3 DNA sequence: TGTGCCAGCAGCTTAGAAATGGGGGAGGAGTTCTTC. As protein: CASSLEMGEEFF.

The chain couples TRBV27 to TRBJ2-7; 12 nucleotides match TRBD2. The length of the CDR3 is 19 residues. Germline loops: CDR1 MNHEY, CDR2 SMNVEV (reference sequence). J was trimmed by 7 bases and V by 5 bases; bases with no gene match: 21. The CDR3 coding sequence is TGTGCCAGCAGTCTCACCCTGCCGGAGCTAGCGGGAGGGCCGGGGGAGCAGTACTTC. This codes for CASSLTLPELAGGPGEQYF.

Remarks on this clone: The sample contains more than one DNA sequence encoding this CDR3. V is TRBV7-2 and J is TRBJ1-1; D is perhaps TRBD1 (5 bases). Trimming stripped 3 bases from V and 3 bases from J, with 8 bases between. Germline CDR1 reads SGHTA; CDR2 reads FQGNSA. The CDR3 is 13 amino acids. The CDR3 coding sequence is TGTGCCAGCAGCTTGGGGGGAGACACTGAAGCTTTCTTT. Translation gives CASSLGGDTEAFF.

V gene TRBV19 combines with J gene TRBJ2-7; no clear D gene. Trimming stripped 4 bases from V and 5 bases from J, with 12 bases between. CDR1 is LNHDA and CDR2 is SQIVND in the germline V gene (reference sequence). The CDR3 contains 13 residues. CDR3 sequence reads: CASSTRIRNEQYF. The CDR3 DNA reads TGTGCCAGTAGTACTAGGATCAGGAACGAGCAGTACTTC.

The chain is built from TRBV5-1 and TRBJ2-1; maybe TRBD1 (6 bases). CDR1 and CDR2 from the germline V gene are SGHRS and YFSETQ. The CDR3 is made up of 17 amino acids. The V and J ends lost 5 bases and 2 bases respectively, with 20 bases between them. CDR3 DNA sequence: TGCGCCAGCAGGTCAGGCCCAGGGGCGGGTACCTACAATGAGCAGTTCTTC. It yields the protein CASRSGPGAGTYNEQFF.

The V and J genes are TRBV14 and TRBJ2-5; either TRBD1 or TRBD2 may fit D (5 bases each). Trimming stripped 4 bases from V and 5 bases from J, with 17 bases between. Germline V gives CDR1 SGHDN, CDR2 FVKESK. The CDR3 runs to 15 residues. Here the CDR3 reads CASSLGTQGDETQYF. CDR3 nucleotides: TGTGCCAGCAGCCTTGGGACCCAGGGAGACGAGACCCAGTACTTC.

This chain uses TRBV5-8 with TRBJ2-2, with D possibly being TRBD1 (6 bases). The CDR3 sequence is 15 residues long. Trimming left V 6 bases short and J 1 base short, with 13 bases between. Germline V gene data show CDR1 as SGHTS and CDR2 as YDEGEE. DNA for the CDR3: TGTGCCAGCAAGCCCCACAGGGTGAACACCGGGGAGCTGTTTTTT. Amino acids: CASKPHRVNTGELFF.

The chain combines TRBV6-6 with TRBJ1-1; no clear D. V was cut by 7 bases and J by 5 bases, with 8 bases left in between. CDR3 length: 11 amino acids. Germline V lookup: CDR1 MNHNY, CDR2 SVGAGI (reference sequence). CDR3 nucleotide sequence: TGTGCCAGCAAGTGGTGGACTGAAGCTTTCTTT. It is translated as CASKWWTEAFF.

The chain uses TRBV18 and TRBJ2-2, with 12 positions matching TRBD1. Germline CDR1 KGHSH, CDR2 LQKENI. This CDR3 spans 17 amino acids. V was pared by 8 bases and J by 5 bases, with 12 bases of the junction left unmatched. This CDR3 is CASPGTGGNPGTGELFF. The CDR3 DNA follows: TGTGCCAGCCCCGGGACAGGGGGCAACCCGGGAACCGGGGAGCTGTTTTTT.

This clone showed up just once. The chain is built from TRBV19 and TRBJ1-5; 8 nucleotides line up with TRBD1. The germline CDR1 and CDR2 sequences are LNHDA and SQIVND (reference sequence). The CDR3 runs to 14 residues. V dropped 4 bases and J dropped 5; count of bases not matched to a gene: 4. CDR3 sequence reads: CASSKGTGHQPQHF. In DNA, the CDR3 is TGTGCCAGTAGTAAAGGGACAGGACATCAGCCCCAGCATTTT.

V is TRBV30 and J is TRBJ2-2, with a possible D match to TRBD2 (7 bases). CDR3 length: 13 residues. Per germline, CDR1 GTSNPN and CDR2 SVGIG (reference sequence). Trimming removed 5 bases from V and 7 bases from J, with 14 bases in between. The CDR3 spells CAWEQGGRGELFF. CDR3 DNA sequence: TGTGCCTGGGAACAGGGAGGGCGCGGGGAGCTGTTTTTT.

This clone turned up a few times. This chain links TRBV7-9 with TRBJ1-5; tentative D call: TRBD1 (6 bases). The V gene's germline CDR1 is SEHNR and CDR2 FQNEAQ (reference sequence). This CDR3 is built from 16 residues. V shed 1 base and J shed 6 bases, with 16 bases lying between them. The CDR3 spells CASSLEQGRGSQPQHF. For the CDR3, the DNA is TGTGCCAGCAGCTTAGAACAGGGCCGCGGAAGTCAGCCCCAGCATTTT.

The chain has TRBV5-6 and TRBJ1-5; no clear D. CDR1 and CDR2 from the germline V gene are SGHDT and YYEEEE. V was trimmed by 1 base and J by 3 bases, leaving 8 bases between them. The CDR3 spans 14 residues. The CDR3 DNA reads as TGTGCCAGCAGCTTGCAGCCAGACAATCAGCCCCAGCATTTT. It codes for CASSLQPDNQPQHF.

The chain carries TRBV6-5 and TRBJ2-1, with 12 bases identical to TRBD1. The CDR3 covers 15 residues. V lost 4 bases and J lost 7; bases outside the gene matches: 5. Germline V gene lookup returns CDR1 MNHEY and CDR2 SVGAGI. The CDR3 here is CASSSGQGAQNEQFF. The CDR3, as DNA: TGTGCCAGCAGTTCGGGACAGGGGGCTCAAAATGAGCAGTTCTTC.

The genes are TRBV19 and TRBJ2-7; 7 bases map to TRBD1. The germline V gene encodes CDR1 LNHDA and CDR2 SQIVND (reference sequence). V shed 6 bases, J shed 4 bases, and the junction held 3 bases outside the gene matches. This CDR3 is 12 amino acids long. This chain's CDR3 is CASSKDRYEQYF. Written as DNA, the CDR3 is TGTGCCAGTAGCAAGGACAGGTACGAGCAGTACTTC. Combining the CDR3 with reference TRBV19 and TRBJ2-7 gives the whole variable domain DGGITQSPKYLFRKEGQNVTLSCEQNLNHDAMYWYRQDPGQGLRLIYYSQIVNDFQKGDIAEGYSVSREKKESFPLTVTSAQKNPTAFYLCASSKDRYEQYFGPGTRLTVT.

The rearrangement uses TRBV28 and TRBJ2-7; D remains ambiguous. V lost 6 bases to trimming and J lost 8 bases, with 14 bases between them. CDR3 length equals 12 residues. CDR1 MDHEN and CDR2 SYDVKM come from the germline V gene. This CDR3 is CASSWRSTKQYF. Here the CDR3 DNA reads TGTGCCAGCAGCTGGCGGTCTACGAAGCAGTACTTC.

The chain links TRBV30 to TRBJ2-1; TRBD2 might be the D (6 bases). CDR3 length: 13 residues. V gave up 6 bases and J gave up 11 bases, with 20 bases separating them. Germline lookup yields CDR1 GTSNPN and CDR2 SVGIG (reference sequence). CDR3 nucleotides: TGTGCCTGTGATAGATTGGGGGGACCTAAGCAGTTCTTC. This gives the protein CACDRLGGPKQFF.

V usage is TRBV27 and J usage is TRBJ2-7; no reliable D call. Deletions cut 6 bases from V and 0 bases from J, with 6 bases between. The germline gives CDR1 MNHEY, CDR2 SMNVEV (reference sequence). The length of the CDR3 is 12 residues. CDR3 in amino acids: CASSHDSYEQYF. In DNA, the CDR3 is TGTGCCAGCAGCCACGACTCCTACGAGCAGTACTTC.

The V call is TRBV12-5, the J call TRBJ2-1, with 8 nucleotides matching TRBD1. CDR1 is LGHNT, CDR2 FRNRAP, per germline. V shed 1 base, J shed 3 bases, and the junction held 11 bases outside the gene matches. This CDR3 spans 18 amino acids. The DNA of the CDR3 is TGTGCTAGTGGTTTGGCCCAGACAGGGGTGGAAGGCTACAATGAGCAGTTCTTC. Amino acids: CASGLAQTGVEGYNEQFF.

This sequence joins TRBV2 and TRBJ1-6; 7 bases fit TRBD1. The V segment lost 6 bases and the J segment 8 bases; nucleotides outside the gene matches: 7. The CDR3 consists of 14 residues. CDR1 SNHLY and CDR2 FYNNEI come from the germline V gene. The CDR3 bases are TGTGCCAGCAGCGAACAGGGGAGGGATTCACCCCTCCACTTT. Translated: CASSEQGRDSPLHF.

CDR3 sequence reads: CASSEQGGEQYF. The CDR3 bases are TGCGCCAGCAGTGAACAGGGGGGCGAGCAGTACTTC. The chain employs TRBV10-1 and TRBJ2-7; TRBD1 matches 8 bases. The CDR3 has 12 amino acids. With V trimmed by 3 bases and J by 6 bases, 1 base remained unmatched. In germline, CDR1 is WNHNN, CDR2 SYGVQD (reference sequence).

The chain combines TRBV7-2 with TRBJ2-1, with 11 bases aligning to TRBD1. In germline, CDR1 is SGHTA, CDR2 FQGNSA. J lost 8 bases, V lost 4 bases, and 1 base had no gene match. This CDR3 contains 13 residues. The chain's CDR3 is CASSWTGGDEQFF. The DNA for the CDR3 is TGTGCCAGCAGCTGGACAGGGGGCGATGAGCAGTTCTTC.

The chain carries TRBV4-1 and TRBJ1-5, with D unresolved. The V gene lost 0 bases and the J gene lost 0 bases, with 3 bases spanning the gap. CDR1 and CDR2 from the germline V gene are MGHRA and YSYEKL. CDR3 size: 14 residues. CDR3 sequence: CASSQEYSNQPQHF. For the CDR3, the DNA is TGCGCCAGCAGCCAAGAATATAGCAATCAGCCCCAGCATTTT.

The V gene is TRBV4-1, the J gene TRBJ2-7; perhaps TRBD1 as D (5 bases). The CDR3 sequence is 15 residues long. Between the trimmed V and J ends, which lost 3 bases and 3 bases, there was a span of 15 bases. CDR1 and CDR2 (germline): MGHRA, YSYEKL. The CDR3 protein is CASSHFDSRLYEQYF. DNA for the CDR3: TGCGCCAGCAGCCACTTTGACAGCCGGCTCTACGAGCAGTACTTC.

The chain joins TRBV28 to TRBJ2-7; D uncertain. V was trimmed by 6 bases and J by 0 bases, leaving 9 bases between them. Germline assignment: CDR1 MDHEN and CDR2 SYDVKM. This CDR3 region has 13 residues. CDR3 residues: CASRLSSSYEQYF. The CDR3 DNA reads as TGTGCCAGCAGGCTTAGTAGCTCCTACGAGCAGTACTTC.